A selection of T cell receptor beta chains follows, all from one sample in a study of T cells in Graves' hyperthyroidism and ophthalmopathy. TCRdb reanalysed the multiplex PCR reads using MiXCR and keeps one entry per CDR3 protein. The sample lists fewer than 650,000 distinct CDR3 sequences; under 15% were seen once. The material sequenced was blood. The source of these receptors is a woman aged 40 to 50 with Graves' ophthalmopathy. Both conserved end residues are part of each CDR3. D genes are given only for firm matches. Rows may omit the clone size; those that give it use once, few, many or a size class.

>TRBV24-1|TRBJ2-3|many|NA
CATSEALAVTQYF
TGTGCCACCAGTGAGGCTCTAGCAGTTACGCAGTATTTT
>TRBV30|TRBJ2-7|many|NA
CAWKYDGPGTDEQYF
TGTGCCTGGAAATATGATGGCCCGGGGACCGACGAGCAGTACTTC
>TRBV5-5|TRBJ1-1|NA|NA
CASSSVGTPPEAFF
TGTGCCAGCAGCTCAGTCGGGACCCCGCCTGAAGCTTTCTTT
>TRBV7-9|TRBJ2-7|NA|NA
CASSLDGASREQYF
TGTGCCAGCAGCTTAGACGGGGCTAGCCGCGAGCAGTACTTC
>TRBV6-1|TRBJ2-7|many|NA
CASSTYWEQYF
TGTGCCAGCAGTACCTACTGGGAGCAGTACTTC
>TRBV13|TRBJ1-1|many|NA
CASRNKDPNTEAFF
TGTGCCAGCAGAAATAAAGATCCGAACACTGAAGCTTTCTTT
>TRBV6-2/TRBV6-3|TRBJ1-1|NA|TRBD1
CASTSGEGADTEAFF
TGTGCCAGCACCAGTGGGGAGGGGGCGGACACTGAAGCTTTCTTT
>TRBV24-1|TRBJ2-2|many|NA
CATSSASNTGELFF
TGTGCCACCAGTTCGGCCTCTAACACCGGGGAGCTGTTTTTT
>TRBV12-3/TRBV12-4|TRBJ2-5|many|TRBD1
CASSQGTGQETQYF
TGTGCCAGCAGTCAAGGGACAGGTCAAGAGACCCAGTACTTC
>TRBV7-2|TRBJ1-2|many|TRBD1
CASSLVNSGGNGYTF
TGTGCCAGCAGCTTAGTTAATTCAGGGGGCAATGGCTACACCTTC
>TRBV30|TRBJ1-1|many|NA
CAWSALSGTEAFF
TGTGCCTGGAGTGCCCTATCTGGGACTGAAGCTTTCTTT
>TRBV6-5|TRBJ2-2|NA|NA
CASSTGYRELFF
TGTGCCAGCAGTACAGGGTACCGGGAGCTGTTTTTT
>TRBV13|TRBJ2-7|many|TRBD2
CASSSLSGRPPYEQYF
TGTGCCAGCAGCTCCCTTAGCGGGAGGCCCCCTTACGAGCAGTACTTC
>TRBV6-2/TRBV6-3|TRBJ2-7|many|NA
CASSPHPLSEQYF
TGTGCCAGCAGTCCCCACCCTCTTTCCGAGCAGTACTTC
>TRBV29-1|TRBJ2-3|NA|TRBD1
CSVHRGDTQYF
TGCAGCGTTCACAGGGGGGATACGCAGTATTTT
>TRBV28|TRBJ2-7|NA|TRBD1
CASLDRAYEQYF
TGTGCCAGCCTAGACAGGGCCTACGAGCAGTACTTC
>TRBV3-1|TRBJ1-5|many|NA
CASRRGAGQPQHF
TGTGCCAGCCGGAGGGGCGCAGGCCAGCCCCAGCATTTT
>TRBV6-2/TRBV6-3|TRBJ1-1|many|NA
CASSPNREGYMNTEAFF
TGTGCCAGCAGTCCCAACAGGGAGGGATACATGAACACTGAAGCTTTCTTT
>TRBV7-4|TRBJ2-7|few|NA
CASSFGDGPYEQYF
TGCGCCAGCAGCTTCGGGGACGGTCCCTACGAGCAGTACTTC
>TRBV12-3/TRBV12-4|TRBJ2-7|many|NA
CASSFRQGPIF
TGTGCCAGCAGTTTTAGGCAGGGCCCCATCTTC
>TRBV28|TRBJ1-1|NA|NA
CASSVTTQAFF
TGTGCCAGCTCGGTCACGACTCAAGCTTTCTTT
>TRBV6-2/TRBV6-3|TRBJ2-7|many|NA
CASSIAPAIYEQYF
TGTGCCAGCAGTATCGCCCCCGCAATCTACGAGCAGTACTTC
>TRBV12-3/TRBV12-4|TRBJ2-7|many|TRBD1
CASSQTGDGEQYF
TGTGCCAGCAGCCAGACAGGGGACGGTGAGCAGTACTTC
>TRBV12-3/TRBV12-4|TRBJ2-6|many|NA
CASSFRGSSGANVLTF
TGTGCCAGCAGTTTTAGAGGGAGCTCTGGGGCCAACGTCCTGACTTTC
>TRBV28|TRBJ2-7|many|NA
CASSIPWILEQYF
TGTGCCAGCAGTATACCATGGATTCTCGAGCAGTACTTC
>TRBV29-1|TRBJ1-2|many|TRBD1
CSVVPLTGNYGYTF
TGCAGCGTTGTGCCCCTGACAGGGAACTATGGCTACACCTTC
>TRBV5-1|TRBJ2-2|NA|NA
CASSLSLGKNTGELFF
TGCGCCAGCAGCTTGTCTCTTGGGAAGAACACCGGGGAGCTGTTTTTT
>TRBV30|TRBJ2-7|many|TRBD2
CAWARDYREQYF
TGTGCCTGGGCCCGGGACTATCGAGAGCAGTACTTC
>TRBV7-2|TRBJ2-3|NA|TRBD2
CASSLTGTSGSADTQYF
TGTGCCAGCAGCCTTACCGGGACTAGCGGGAGCGCAGATACGCAGTATTTT
>TRBV5-5|TRBJ1-1|many|NA
CASSLLPENTEAFF
TGTGCCAGCAGCTTGCTTCCAGAGAACACTGAAGCTTTCTTT
>TRBV4-1|TRBJ2-5|NA|TRBD2
CASSPSGGQQETQYF
TGCGCCAGCAGCCCTTCGGGGGGGCAGCAAGAGACCCAGTACTTC
>TRBV28|TRBJ2-2|NA|NA
CASSPSPTVAGELFF
TGTGCCAGCAGCCCAAGCCCGACAGTGGCCGGGGAGCTGTTTTTT
>TRBV29-1|TRBJ2-7|few|TRBD1
CSVAGVTGGLYEQYF
TGCAGCGTTGCTGGGGTGACAGGGGGCCTCTACGAGCAGTACTTC
>TRBV12-3/TRBV12-4|TRBJ1-3|many|NA
CASSPTGGNTIYF
TGTGCCAGCAGTCCGACGGGGGGAAACACCATATATTTT
>TRBV19|TRBJ2-7|many|TRBD2
CASSTHLAGGTYEQYF
TGTGCCAGTAGTACGCATCTAGCGGGAGGAACCTACGAGCAGTACTTC
>TRBV19|TRBJ1-3|many|NA
CASSAPYSGNTIYF
TGTGCCAGTAGTGCGCCATACTCTGGAAACACCATATATTTT
>TRBV28|TRBJ1-1|many|TRBD1
CASSQPLGQGAVMNTEAFF
TGTGCCAGCAGTCAACCTCTGGGTCAGGGGGCAGTCATGAACACTGAAGCTTTCTTT
>TRBV6-2/TRBV6-3|TRBJ2-7|many|TRBD2
CASRIVLAGAEQYF
TGTGCCAGCAGGATCGTACTAGCGGGAGCCGAGCAGTACTTC
>TRBV20-1|TRBJ2-7|NA|NA
CSARSVSGTYEQYF
TGCAGTGCTAGATCCGTTAGCGGCACCTACGAGCAGTACTTC